Following are 4 T cell receptor beta chains from one sample sequenced in a study of Graves' ophthalmopathy and Graves' hyperthyroidism. RNA served as the template for amplifying TCR beta CDR3 regions. RT-PCR was first run with HTBI primers, then multiplex PCR in a second round. TCRdb called the multiplex PCR reads again in MiXCR, with one record for every CDR3 protein. Here the sample spans roughly 480,000 distinct CDR3 sequences, approximately 15% being singletons. The sample taken for sequencing was blood. The receptor source for this set is a woman younger than 45 with Graves' ophthalmopathy.

This clonotype came up many times. The V call is TRBV29-1, the J call TRBJ2-7; 11 bases fit TRBD1. After removal of 5 bases from V and 1 base from J, the junction contained 7 bases not matched to a gene. Germline CDR1 and CDR2: SQVTM and ANQGSEA. The CDR3 extends over 15 amino acids. CDR3: CSVHRTGGESYEQYF. CDR3 nucleotide sequence: TGCAGCGTTCATAGGACAGGGGGCGAATCCTACGAGCAGTACTTC.

This clonotype came up many times. This chain connects TRBV5-1 to TRBJ2-2; 8 nucleotides agree with TRBD1. The trim removed 2 bases at V and 2 bases at J, leaving 5 bases unmatched. Germline CDR1 reads SGHRS; CDR2 reads YFSETQ. CDR3 length: 16 amino acids. This CDR3 reads CASSFGQGGNTGELFF. As DNA, the CDR3 is TGCGCCAGCAGCTTTGGACAGGGTGGTAACACCGGGGAGCTGTTTTTT.

This clonotype was observed at least ten times. The V gene is TRBV11-2, the J gene TRBJ2-5, with 15 bases lining up with TRBD2. V lost 6 bases and J lost 4; bases outside the gene matches: 15. The CDR3 sequence is 19 residues long. Germline V lookup: CDR1 SGHAT, CDR2 FQNNGV. CDR3 nucleotide sequence: TGTGCCAGCAGTGGACTAGCGGGAGGGCCCTCTATCCGGGGAGAGACCCAGTACTTC. Protein: CASSGLAGGPSIRGETQYF.

This clonotype showed up many times. The chain links TRBV5-1 to TRBJ1-2; a possible D gene is TRBD1 (5 bases). The CDR3 covers 13 residues. Looked up from germline, CDR1 is SGHRS and CDR2 is YFSETQ. V was cut by 7 bases and J by 4 bases, with 14 bases left in between. The CDR3 reads CASRDGSLYGYTF. The DNA of the CDR3 is TGCGCCAGCCGGGACGGAAGCCTCTATGGCTACACCTTC.